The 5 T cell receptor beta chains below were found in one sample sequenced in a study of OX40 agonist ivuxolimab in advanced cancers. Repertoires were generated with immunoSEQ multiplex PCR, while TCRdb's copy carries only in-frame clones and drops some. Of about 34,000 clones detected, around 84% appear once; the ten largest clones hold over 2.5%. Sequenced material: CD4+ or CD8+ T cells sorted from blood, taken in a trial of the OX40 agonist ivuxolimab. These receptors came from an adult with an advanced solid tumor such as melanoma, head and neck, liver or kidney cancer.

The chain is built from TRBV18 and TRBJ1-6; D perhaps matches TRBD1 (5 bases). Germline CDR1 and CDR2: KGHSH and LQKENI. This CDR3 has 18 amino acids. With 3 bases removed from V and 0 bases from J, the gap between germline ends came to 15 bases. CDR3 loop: CASSPSGLSSSYNSPLHF. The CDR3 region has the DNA TGTGCCAGCTCACCTTCAGGGCTCTCAAGCTCCTATAATTCACCCCTCCACTTT.

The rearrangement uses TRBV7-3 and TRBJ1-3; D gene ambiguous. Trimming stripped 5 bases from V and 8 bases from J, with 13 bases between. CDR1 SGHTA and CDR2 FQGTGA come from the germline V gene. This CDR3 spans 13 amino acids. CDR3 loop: CASSQTTLDTIYF. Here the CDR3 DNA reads TGTGCCAGCAGCCAAACAACCCTCGACACCATATATTTT.

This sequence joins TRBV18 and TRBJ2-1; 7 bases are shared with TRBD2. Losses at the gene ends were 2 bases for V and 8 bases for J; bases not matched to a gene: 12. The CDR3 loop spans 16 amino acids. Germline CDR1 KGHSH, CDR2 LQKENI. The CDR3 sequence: CASSPGHARTSDEQFF. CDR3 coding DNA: TGTGCCAGCTCACCAGGTCATGCCCGGACTAGTGATGAGCAGTTCTTC.

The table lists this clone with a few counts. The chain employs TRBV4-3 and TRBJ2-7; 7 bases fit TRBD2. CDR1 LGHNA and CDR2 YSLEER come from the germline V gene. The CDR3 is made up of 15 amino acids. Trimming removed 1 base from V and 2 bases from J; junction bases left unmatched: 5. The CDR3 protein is CASSQVGGRAYEQYF. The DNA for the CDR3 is TGCGCCAGCAGCCAAGTGGGAGGGAGAGCCTACGAGCAGTACTTC.

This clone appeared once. Here the CDR3 reads CASGQGLNTEAFF. Here the CDR3 DNA reads TGTGCCAGCGGACAGGGCTTGAACACTGAAGCTTTCTTT. The V and J genes are TRBV7-9 and TRBJ1-1, with 8 bases that match TRBD1. The J segment lost 0 bases and the V segment lost 8 bases, leaving 2 bases of the junction unmatched. CDR3 length equals 13 residues. Germline loops: CDR1 SEHNR, CDR2 FQNEAQ (reference sequence).